This entry lists 11 T cell receptor beta chains sequenced from one sample in a study of cytomegalovirus exposure and HLA in healthy donors. The PCR made use of 60 Vbeta and 13 Jbeta primers. The repertoire was sequenced with immunoSEQ multiplex PCR; TCRdb's copy has only in-frame clones and lacks some. Counted here are 100,000 to 150,000 clones, 17% occurring once; the ten biggest clones make up approximately 2.9%. The sequenced material came from PBMCs. All receptors come from a female donor in good health and CMV-seropositive.

The genes are TRBV15 and TRBJ1-4; maybe TRBD1 (6 bases). V dropped 3 bases and J dropped 3 bases, with 14 bases sitting between them. The CDR3 loop spans 16 amino acids. Germline loops: CDR1 LNHNV, CDR2 YYDKDF (reference sequence). In nucleotides, the CDR3 is TGTGCCACCAGCAGTGCTGTACAGGGACCTAATGAAAAACTGTTTTTT. Protein sequence: CATSSAVQGPNEKLFF.

This chain joins TRBV7-9 and TRBJ2-5; 7 nucleotides align to TRBD2. Germline CDR1 reads SEHNR; CDR2 reads FQNEAQ (reference sequence). J was trimmed by 5 bases and V by 3 bases; bases with no gene match: 12. This CDR3 has 16 amino acids. This CDR3 is CASSLGRGDLQETQYF. CDR3 bases: TGTGCCAGCAGCTTGGGTCGGGGGGATCTTCAGGAGACCCAGTACTTC.

The gene calls are TRBV6-1 and TRBJ2-7; 11 bases fit TRBD2. The CDR3 extends over 17 amino acids. The J segment lost 2 bases and the V segment lost 1 base, leaving 7 bases of the junction unmatched. The germline CDR1 and CDR2 sequences are MNHNS and SASEGT. In DNA form, the CDR3 reads TGTGCCAGCAGTGAAGTAGCGGGGGGGCCCGGGACCTACGAGCAGTACTTC. Translating gives CASSEVAGGPGTYEQYF.

This CDR3 is CASELISGSAAQHF. DNA for the CDR3: TGTGCCTCAGAACTCATCAGCGGATCAGCGGCCCAGCATTTT. The chain combines TRBV6-1 with TRBJ1-5; D call uncertain. Germline V lookup: CDR1 MNHNS, CDR2 SASEGT. Trimming took 11 bases from V and 11 from J, leaving 25 bases between them. The CDR3 loop spans 14 amino acids.

The sample holds a few counts of this clone. This chain uses TRBV15 with TRBJ1-2; TRBD1 matches at 9 bases. CDR3 length equals 16 residues. V lost 4 bases to trimming and J lost 7 bases; unmatched junction nucleotides: 13. The germline V gene has CDR1 LNHNV and CDR2 YYDKDF (reference sequence). The CDR3 nucleotides are TGTGCCACCAGCAAACTAGCCGGGACAGGGTTTGGTGGCTACACCTTC. Amino acid sequence: CATSKLAGTGFGGYTF.

This clone has only one observation. CDR3: CASSAQGGMGEAFF. As DNA, the CDR3 is TGTGCCAGCAGTGCACAGGGAGGGATGGGTGAAGCTTTCTTT. This sequence joins TRBV6-4 and TRBJ1-1; possible D gene TRBD1, 6 bases. Trimming took 4 bases from V and 7 from J, leaving 16 bases between them. The CDR3 covers 14 residues. Germline V gives CDR1 MRHNA, CDR2 SNTAGT.

V is TRBV18 and J is TRBJ1-1, with D hard to call. The germline V gene encodes CDR1 KGHSH and CDR2 LQKENI. Trimming removed 2 bases from V and 4 bases from J, with 8 bases in between. The CDR3 is 13 amino acids. CDR3 region: CASSPGYSTEAFF. The CDR3 region has the DNA TGTGCCAGCTCACCAGGGTACAGCACTGAAGCTTTCTTT.

This clone was detected only a few times. The V and J genes are TRBV4-1 and TRBJ1-1; D is unresolved. The germline V gene encodes CDR1 MGHRA and CDR2 YSYEKL. The germline V and J ends were trimmed by 2 bases and 1 base, with 11 bases remaining between them. The CDR3 loop spans 15 amino acids. The CDR3 nucleotides read TGCGCCAGCAGCCAACAAGCATTCGGGAACACTGAAGCTTTCTTT. Amino acid sequence: CASSQQAFGNTEAFF.

The chain couples TRBV5-4 to TRBJ1-2, with TRBD1 identical over 7 bases. Germline assignment: CDR1 SGHNT and CDR2 YYREEE (reference sequence). The CDR3 has 17 residues. J lost 4 bases, V lost 2 bases, and 14 bases had no gene match. The CDR3 bases are TGTGCCAGCAGCTTAGGACCGGGACAGTACATTTCCTATGGCTACACCTTC. Translating it yields CASSLGPGQYISYGYTF. Looking up the rest from reference TRBV5-4 and TRBJ1-2 gives the full variable domain: ETGVTQSPTHLIKTRGQQVTLRCSSQSGHNTVSWYQQALGQGPQFIFQYYREEENGRGNFPPRFSGLQFPNYSSELNVNALELDDSALYLCASSLGPGQYISYGYTFGSGTRLTVV.

V gene TRBV27 combines with J gene TRBJ1-6; 9 nucleotides align to TRBD1. Germline V gene sequence: CDR1 MNHEY, CDR2 SMNVEV (reference sequence). There are 17 residues in the CDR3. J lost 10 bases, V lost 5 bases, and 15 bases had no gene match. CDR3 sequence reads: CASSTKPDRGFGSPLHF. The CDR3, as DNA: TGTGCCAGCAGTACAAAACCGGACAGGGGTTTTGGGTCACCCCTCCACTTT.

V and J are TRBV6-5 and TRBJ2-7, with D maybe TRBD2 (6 bases). Trimming left V 5 bases short and J 7 bases short, with 18 bases between. Germline values: CDR1 MNHEY, CDR2 SVGAGI. This CDR3 contains 14 residues. CDR3 sequence (DNA): TGTGCCAGCAGTGCGGTGGGGGGTGCGTTAGAGCAGTACTTC. Protein sequence: CASSAVGGALEQYF.